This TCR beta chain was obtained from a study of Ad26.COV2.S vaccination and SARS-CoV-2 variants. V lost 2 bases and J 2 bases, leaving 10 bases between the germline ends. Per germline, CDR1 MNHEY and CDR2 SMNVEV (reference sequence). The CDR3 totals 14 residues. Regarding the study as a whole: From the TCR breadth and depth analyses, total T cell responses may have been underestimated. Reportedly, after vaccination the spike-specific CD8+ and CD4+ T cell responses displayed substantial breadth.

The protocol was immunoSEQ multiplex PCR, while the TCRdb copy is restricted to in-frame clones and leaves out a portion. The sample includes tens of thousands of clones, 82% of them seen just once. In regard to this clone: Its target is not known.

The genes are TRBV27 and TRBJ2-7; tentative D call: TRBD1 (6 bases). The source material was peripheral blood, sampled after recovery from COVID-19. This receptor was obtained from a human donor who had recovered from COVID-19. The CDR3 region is CASSLGRGPYEQYF. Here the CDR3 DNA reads TGTGCCAGCAGTTTAGGCAGGGGCCCCTACGAGCAGTACTTC.